Listed here are 6 T cell receptor beta chains from one sample, sequenced in a study of Tregs in tolerant kidney transplant recipients. TCRdb's copy holds only in-frame clones and misses some; the assay was immunoSEQ multiplex PCR. The profile covers 70,000 to 95,000 clones, with 91% appearing a single time and approximately 0.37% taken by the ten largest. The starting material was Tregs from blood, obtained before the transplant. These receptors came from a human donor who received a combined kidney and bone marrow transplant.

The chain's CDR3 is CASSLLGQGAGNTIYF. The CDR3 nucleotides read TGCGCCAGCAGCTTGTTGGGACAGGGGGCTGGAAACACCATATATTTT. This chain connects TRBV5-1 to TRBJ1-3; 11 bases match TRBD1. CDR1 is SGHRS and CDR2 is YFSETQ in the germline V gene. This CDR3 has 16 amino acids. The trim removed 1 base at V and 2 bases at J, leaving 2 bases unmatched. The full variable domain, rest sourced from reference TRBV5-1 and TRBJ1-3, is KAGVTQTPRYLIKTRGQQVTLSCSPISGHRSVSWYQQTPGQGLQFLFEYFSETQRNKGNFPGRFSGRQFSNSRSEMNVSTLELGDSALYLCASSLLGQGAGNTIYFGEGSWLTVV.

V and J are TRBV5-1 and TRBJ2-2, with no clear D. Trimming stripped 0 bases from V and 1 base from J, with 4 bases between. This CDR3 region has 14 residues. The germline V gene encodes CDR1 SGHRS and CDR2 YFSETQ. The CDR3: CASSLEGNTGELFF. CDR3 nucleotide sequence: TGCGCCAGCAGCTTGGAGGGGAACACCGGGGAGCTGTTTTTT.

The chain carries TRBV6-6 and TRBJ1-1; no definite D call. In germline, CDR1 is MNHNY, CDR2 SVGAGI (reference sequence). With 6 bases removed from V and 6 bases from J, the gap between germline ends came to 17 bases. The CDR3 has 14 residues. CDR3 region: CASSNDGPSAEAFF. For the CDR3, the DNA is TGTGCCAGCAGCAACGACGGGCCAAGCGCTGAAGCTTTCTTT.

This rearrangement joins TRBV28 to TRBJ1-4; no clear D gene. V dropped 9 bases and J dropped 5 bases, with 13 bases sitting between them. The CDR3 runs 13 residues. Looked up from germline, CDR1 is MDHEN and CDR2 is SYDVKM. CDR3 nucleotide sequence: TGTGCCAGTAAATGGGGAGGGAATGAAAAACTGTTTTTT. Its protein product is CASKWGGNEKLFF.

V usage is TRBV9 and J usage is TRBJ2-3; 9 nucleotides match TRBD2. V was pared by 3 bases and J by 5 bases, with 4 bases of the junction left unmatched. Germline loops: CDR1 SGDLS, CDR2 YYNGEE. The CDR3 covers 14 residues. CDR3: CASSGSGRIDTQYF. DNA of the CDR3: TGTGCCAGCAGCGGTAGCGGGAGAATAGATACGCAGTATTTT.

The chain uses TRBV5-6 and TRBJ2-1; 12 bases are a match to TRBD2. There are 15 residues in the CDR3. With 6 bases clipped from V and 4 bases from J, the junction kept 5 bases outside the gene matches. Germline V gene data show CDR1 as SGHDT and CDR2 as YYEEEE. The CDR3 loop is CASMTSGRVYNEQFF. CDR3 bases: TGTGCCAGCATGACTAGCGGGAGAGTGTACAATGAGCAGTTCTTC.